The clone carrying this TCR beta chain has at least ten counts. Its cognate antigen is unknown. This sample's time point: sample taken at primary tumor resection. Unsorted whole RNA samples from tumor, nontumor lung or frozen PBMC were sequenced. The donor population consisted of some 72 patients with untreated, early-stage non-small cell lung cancer. Unique molecular identifiers tagged every individual TCR cDNA molecule. TCRdb ran MiXCR on the 5' RACE reads and lists one entry per CDR3 protein. The sample lists 40,000 to 55,000 distinct CDR3 sequences; about an eighth were seen once. The V gene end was trimmed by 5 bases and the J gene end by 8 bases; junction bases not matched to a gene: 10. CDR1 and CDR2 (germline): DFQATT, SNEGSKA (reference sequence). The CDR3 spans 14 residues. This entry belongs to a study of spatial heterogeneity in lung cancer. Across the study: Detected beta-chain sequences consistently exceeded alpha-chain sequences. Points from the study as a whole: TCRs found ubiquitously expanded in tumor appeared in blood more at resection than at follow-up.

The chain is built from TRBV20-1 and TRBJ2-4; 9 nucleotides line up with TRBD1. This specimen consisted of PBMCs, obtained at surgery. This sequence originates from a male donor with early-stage non-small cell lung cancer. CDR3 region: CSAGDRVGNDIQYF. CDR3 DNA sequence: TGCAGTGCTGGGGACAGGGTAGGCAATGACATTCAGTACTTC.